This T cell receptor (beta chain) was identified in a study of blood T cell repertoires in COVID-19. At the level of the study: The analysed material was cDNA or gDNA that came from T cells, B-cell-depleted T cells, or PBMCs.

Germline lookup yields CDR1 MNHEY and CDR2 SMNVEV (reference sequence). The CDR3 covers 17 residues. With V trimmed by 4 bases and J by 4 bases, 12 bases remained unmatched. Participant reports of clinical history set cohort assignment. Contact with a PCR-confirmed or clinician-diagnosed COVID-19 case occurred within 2 weeks of entry. Clones were sequenced by immunoSEQ multiplex PCR, and TCRdb holds only the in-frame ones, with some missing. Among some 150,000 clones listed, 80% to 85% were seen once. The chain carries TRBV27 and TRBJ2-7; 11 bases agree with TRBD2. Sequencing was done on a sample of PBMCs or T cells enriched from blood (not recorded which). The clonotype originates from a woman aged 45-59 years who had been exposed to COVID-19. The CDR3 reads CASSSRGSGRAKYEQYF. The CDR3 DNA sequence: TGTGCCAGCAGTTCCCGGGGTAGCGGGAGGGCCAAGTACGAGCAGTACTTC.